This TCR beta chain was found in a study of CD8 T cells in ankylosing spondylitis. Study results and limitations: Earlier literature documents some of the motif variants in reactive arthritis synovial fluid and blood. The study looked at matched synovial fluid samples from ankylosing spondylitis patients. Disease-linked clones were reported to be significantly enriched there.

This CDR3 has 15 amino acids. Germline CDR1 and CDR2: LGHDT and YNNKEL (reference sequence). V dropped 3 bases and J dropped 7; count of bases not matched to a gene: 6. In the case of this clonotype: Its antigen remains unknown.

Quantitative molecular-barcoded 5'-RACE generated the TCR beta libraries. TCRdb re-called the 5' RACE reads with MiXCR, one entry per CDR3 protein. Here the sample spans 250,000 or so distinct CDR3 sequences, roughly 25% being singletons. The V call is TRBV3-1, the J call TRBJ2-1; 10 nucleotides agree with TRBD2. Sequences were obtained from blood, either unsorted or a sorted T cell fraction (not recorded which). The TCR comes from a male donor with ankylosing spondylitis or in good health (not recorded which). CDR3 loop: CASSHNSGGWNEQFF. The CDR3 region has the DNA TGTGCCAGCAGCCACAATAGCGGGGGGTGGAATGAGCAGTTCTTC.